The 10 T cell receptor beta chains given below trace back to one sample, sequenced in a study of regulatory T cells in long-lasting Graves disease. Building the TCR beta libraries relied on iRepertoire HTBI primers, and CDR3 regions underwent Arm-PCR. Each CDR3 protein gets one entry after TCRdb re-called the multiplex PCR reads with MiXCR. The repertoire has roughly 400,000 distinct CDR3 sequences, 21% of them found once; the top ten carry 14%. Sample time point: persistent/refractory GD, antithyroid drugs over 5 years with positive TRAb. Isolated PBMC RNA provided the starting material for the TCR library. Sequencing was performed on peripheral blood mononuclear cells (PBMCs), taken when the disease was refractory, from a patient treated with antithyroid drugs. The receptor set was obtained from a female donor with Graves disease.

At least ten counts were recorded for this clonotype. The rearrangement links TRBV2 to TRBJ2-7, with 8 bases aligning to TRBD2. CDR1 SNHLY and CDR2 FYNNEI come from the germline V gene. J gave up 2 bases and V 4 bases, and 10 bases lay outside the gene matches. The CDR3 totals 16 residues. CDR3 coding DNA: TGTGCCAGCAGTGGGTACGGGACTAGTCCTACCTACGAGCAGTACTTC. It encodes CASSGYGTSPTYEQYF.

This clonotype was found many times. This rearrangement joins TRBV20-1 to TRBJ2-7; 7 bases agree with TRBD1. After removal of 3 bases from V and 3 bases from J, the junction contained 11 bases not matched to a gene. There are 15 residues in the CDR3. The V gene's germline CDR1 is DFQATT and CDR2 SNEGSKA (reference sequence). CDR3 in DNA: TGCAGTGCTAGTTCTGTGGGGACAGCTAACTACGAGCAGTACTTC. Translation: CSASSVGTANYEQYF.

In this sample, this clonotype turned up many times. This chain uses TRBV7-9 with TRBJ2-5; 8 positions agree with TRBD1. The V and J ends lost 1 base and 5 bases, in that order; junction bases with no gene match: 6. CDR3 size: 15 residues. CDR1 SEHNR and CDR2 FQNEAQ come from the germline V gene (reference sequence). The CDR3 region has the DNA TGTGCCAGCAGCTTAGGGGACAGGCGACTTGAGACCCAGTACTTC. Its protein product is CASSLGDRRLETQYF.

V usage is TRBV6-4 and J usage is TRBJ2-5; 10 nucleotides agree with TRBD2. CDR1 and CDR2 (germline): MRHNA, SNTAGT. The CDR3 spans 15 residues. Trimming removed 5 bases from V and 1 base from J; junction bases left unmatched: 4. As DNA, the CDR3 is TGTGCCAGCAGTTACAGGACTAGCGGCCAAGAGACCCAGTACTTC. Translated: CASSYRTSGQETQYF.

With respect to this clonotype: This may arise from a read error, as a much more abundant clone is one base away. This sequence joins TRBV6-1 and TRBJ2-5; 11 nucleotides align to TRBD2. J gave up 9 bases and V 4 bases, and 1 base lay outside the gene matches. In germline, CDR1 is MNHNS, CDR2 SASEGT. This CDR3 contains 12 residues. The CDR3 DNA is TGTGCCAGCAGTGTTAGCGGGAGGGCCCAGTACTTC. Its translation: CASSVSGRAQYF.

This clonotype appeared many times. J is TRBJ1-1 and V is TRBV20-1; TRBD1 might be the D (6 bases). Germline V gene sequence: CDR1 DFQATT, CDR2 SNEGSKA (reference sequence). The CDR3 has 14 amino acids. Trimming took off 2 bases at V and 5 bases at J, with 15 bases between the two ends. The CDR3 DNA reads as TGCAGTGCTAGAAAGGCAGGGGCCGGTACTGAAGCTTTCTTT. This encodes CSARKAGAGTEAFF.

Regarding this clonotype: This may stem from a read error, because a much larger clone lies one nucleotide away. The chain recombines TRBV20-1 with TRBJ2-5; 12 bases fit TRBD1. The ends lost 2 bases at V and 5 bases at J; junction bases unmatched: 9. This CDR3 has 16 residues. Germline CDR1 is DFQATT and CDR2 is SNEGSKA (reference sequence). CDR3 nucleotides: TGCAGTGCTAGACCGTGGGACAGGGGGCGCTCGGAGACCCAGTACTTC. This encodes CSARPWDRGRSETQYF.

This clonotype has at least ten counts. V is TRBV28 and J is TRBJ1-5; D might be TRBD1 (5 bases). V gave up 3 bases and J gave up 2 bases, with 14 bases separating them. From germline, CDR1 is MDHEN and CDR2 SYDVKM. CDR3 length equals 16 residues. The chain's CDR3 is CASSFFRGAGNQPQHF. The CDR3 nucleotides read TGTGCCAGCAGTTTTTTTAGGGGCGCGGGCAATCAGCCCCAGCATTTT.

The chain employs TRBV20-1 and TRBJ1-3; possible D gene TRBD1, 6 bases. Germline V CDR1 and CDR2: DFQATT, SNEGSKA (reference sequence). V lost 0 bases and J 0 bases, leaving 12 bases between the germline ends. The CDR3 spans 16 residues. CDR3 bases: TGCAGTGCTAGAGACCCAGGACAGCGCTCTGGAAACACCATATATTTT. It specifies CSARDPGQRSGNTIYF.

This clonotype was counted between two and nine times. This chain uses TRBV20-1 with TRBJ2-7; D is tentatively TRBD1 or TRBD2 (5 bases each). Germline V gives CDR1 DFQATT, CDR2 SNEGSKA (reference sequence). The CDR3 contains 17 residues. Trimming stripped 3 bases from V and 2 bases from J, with 23 bases between. The DNA for the CDR3 is TGCAGTGCTAGTATGACCGGGGCCGACGCATTAACCTACGAGCAGTACTTC. It encodes CSASMTGADALTYEQYF.